These 5 T cell receptor beta chains originate from one sample sequenced in a study of cytomegalovirus exposure and HLA in healthy donors (dated by TCRdb to the late 2010s). The library came from the immunoSEQ multiplex PCR assay. For the multiplex PCR, a mixture combining 60 forward primers for TCR Vbeta segments and 13 reverse primers for TCR Jbeta segments was used. TCRdb retrieved this table from immuneACCESS and kept in-frame rearrangements only. Not all clones are present; in checked studies, unresolved V genes account for under half, and no reason is known for the remainder. The sample table lists around 300,000 clones, 65% to 85% of them with a count of one. 2% to 2.5% of the sample is taken by the ten largest. Sequenced sample: PBMCs. These TCRs come from a female donor in good health and CMV-seronegative.

The chain has TRBV5-6 and TRBJ2-1; 7 bases are shared with TRBD2. There are 17 residues in the CDR3. The ends lost 3 bases at V and 9 bases at J; junction bases unmatched: 18. Per germline, CDR1 SGHDT and CDR2 YYEEEE. The CDR3 sequence: CASSSPPREGGRGEQFF. The CDR3 nucleotides are TGTGCCAGCAGCTCGCCGCCTAGGGAGGGAGGGAGGGGTGAGCAGTTCTTC.

The CDR3 loop reads CASTSGGGGSPYEQYF. CDR3 coding DNA: TGTGCCAGCACCTCCGGGGGGGGCGGGAGCCCCTACGAGCAGTACTTC. This chain connects TRBV28 to TRBJ2-7; 8 positions agree with TRBD2. CDR3 size: 16 residues. CDR1 is MDHEN, CDR2 SYDVKM, per germline. After removal of 7 bases from V and 2 bases from J, the junction contained 13 bases not matched to a gene. Based on the CDR3 plus reference TRBV28 and TRBJ2-7, the full variable domain is DVKVTQSSRYLVKRTGEKVFLECVQDMDHENMFWYRQDPGLGLRLIYFSYDVKMKEKGDIPEGYSVSREKKERFSLILESASTNQTSMYLCASTSGGGGSPYEQYFGPGTRLTVT.

This rearrangement joins TRBV2 to TRBJ1-2, with a possible D match to TRBD1 (5 bases). This CDR3 comprises 12 residues. From germline, CDR1 is SNHLY and CDR2 FYNNEI. Trimming left V 10 bases short and J 4 bases short, with 13 bases between. The CDR3 DNA sequence: TGTGCCAAAGGGCGGGACTCCTATGGCTACACCTTC. This encodes CAKGRDSYGYTF.

V and J are TRBV5-1 and TRBJ2-3, with TRBD2 matching 14 bases. The CDR3 length is 16 residues. V dropped 4 bases and J dropped 2; count of bases not matched to a gene: 3. Germline values: CDR1 SGHRS, CDR2 YFSETQ. The CDR3 nucleotides are TGCGCCAGCAGCGGACTAGCGGGAGGATCCACAGATACGCAGTATTTT. Amino acid sequence: CASSGLAGGSTDTQYF.

The V gene is TRBV19, the J gene TRBJ2-1; TRBD2 aligns across 9 bases. The CDR3 runs to 11 residues. V was pared by 9 bases and J by 8 bases, with 2 bases of the junction left unmatched. Germline CDR1 is LNHDA and CDR2 is SQIVND (reference sequence). CDR3 sequence: CARREGDEQFF. In DNA form, the CDR3 reads TGTGCCAGGCGGGAGGGCGATGAGCAGTTCTTC.